This T cell receptor beta chain appears in the sequencing data of a study of blood T cell repertoires in COVID-19. Looking at the study overall: The study drew acute and convalescent COVID-19 samples from the United States, Italy and Spain. Nucleic acid was either cDNA or gDNA, and it came from T cells, B-cell-depleted T cells, or PBMCs.

Generated by immunoSEQ multiplex PCR, the TCRdb table keeps only in-frame clones and is missing some. The profile shows about 120,000 clones, about 87% of them singletons. The germline gives CDR1 SQVTM, CDR2 ANQGSEA. This CDR3 comprises 18 residues. The J segment lost 0 bases and the V segment lost 3 bases, leaving 14 bases of the junction unmatched. The chain combines TRBV29-1 with TRBJ2-3; 8 bases are shared with TRBD1. The sequence derives from a woman in her sixties or seventies with acute or convalescent COVID-19. The sequenced sample was peripheral blood. DNA of the CDR3: TGCAGCGTTGACGGTAAAAGACAGGGGACCCCTAGCACAGATACGCAGTATTTT. Translating it yields CSVDGKRQGTPSTDTQYF.